What follows describes a single TCR beta chain. Its antigen specificity is not known. No base-level quality is on record; no much larger clone is a single base apart. The record originates from a study of cytomegalovirus exposure and HLA in healthy donors (TCRdb year 2017). Looking at the study overall: The 550 to 750 repertoires of the first cohort and the 120 validation repertoires were produced on the same platform, according to a later analysis. The aim of the study was to test whether cataloging public T cell receptors could identify signatures of past pathogen exposure. The study combined high-throughput TCR immunosequencing, statistical association of individual TCRs with disease status, and machine learning to predict cytomegalovirus infection status. A separate validation cohort of roughly 110 different subjects was used in addition to the roughly 670-subject first cohort.

Library generation was performed with the immunoSEQ multiplex PCR assay. The authors processed their data as follows. To diagnose cytomegalovirus status from the catalog of TCR beta chain sequences, a statistical classification framework was built. TCRdb's version of the immuneACCESS table is confined to in-frame rearrangements and falls short of the full clone set. An unresolved V gene accounts for under half of the shortfall where checked; the remainder is of unknown origin. V and J calls and clone size are those listed in that table; D and trimming were worked out from the DNA. For this sample the table gives tens of thousands of clones, of which approximately 93% were detected only once. The ten largest make up roughly 0.74% of the sample. The donors belonged to the validation cohort of over a hundred subjects, which was separate from the 666-subject first cohort. General findings and caveats noted by the study authors: In a later analysis, TCRs clustered in the first cohort were found to also tend to co-occur in the 100 to 150 validation repertoires, with about 94% of cluster scores above 0. The classifier was reported to diagnose cytomegalovirus status with high specificity and sensitivity in both the original cohort and the validation cohort. The authors suggested that the approach could potentially be generalized to other disease states and immunological phenotypes. Most TCR sequences were seen in very few donors, while some public TCRs were found in many individuals. The study gave a list of some 150 TCR beta chains associated with cytomegalovirus. Three of the identified cytomegalovirus-associated TCR beta chains were confirmed in vitro to be specific for cytomegalovirus antigens. A later analysis lacked HLA typing for the validation cohort, so it scored co-occurrence in that cohort across all 110 or so repertoires.

The receptor was isolated from a man younger than 30 in good health and CMV-seronegative. The sequencing sample was made of PBMCs.

CDR3 region: CASSSQGYTGELFF. The nucleotides are TGTGCCAGCAGCTCACAGGGATACACCGGGGAGCTGTTTTTT. The rearrangement joined TRBV7-2 to TRBJ2-2; TRBD1 is a possible D gene, resting on 6 matching bases. V and J lose 4 bases and 3 bases, and a span of 9 bases separates them. The CDR3 measures 14 amino acids from cysteine to phenylalanine. Just CDR3 DNA is preserved here, 42 bases in frame from base 1. CDR1 SGHTA and CDR2 FQGNSA are derived from the germline V gene.